The clone carrying this T cell receptor (beta chain) was observed a few times. Original data processing: Reference gene primer amplification gave nucleated cell count estimates. Generated by immunoSEQ multiplex PCR, the TCRdb table keeps only in-frame clones and is missing some. V, J and clone size are those of that table, while D and trimming were read from the DNA. The table lists 80,000 to 100,000 clones, about 80% of them singletons, with 24% in the top ten. This sample is part of a study of blood T cell repertoires in COVID-19. At the level of the study: Samples came from the United States, Italy and Spain, spanning acute and convalescent COVID-19. T cells, B-cell-depleted T cells, or PBMCs provided the cDNA or gDNA that served as material.

Trimming stripped 3 bases from V and 4 bases from J, with 10 bases between. Germline V gives CDR1 MNHNS, CDR2 SASEGT. The CDR3 loop spans 14 amino acids. The origin of this receptor is a man in his 70s with acute or convalescent COVID-19. The sample consisted of peripheral blood. The V call is TRBV6-1, the J call TRBJ1-5; D is uncertain. CDR3 DNA sequence: TGTGCCAGCAGTGATCGTGCGGTAAATCAGCCCCAGCATTTT. Protein product: CASSDRAVNQPQHF.